This T cell receptor beta chain came from a study of T cell changes during pregnancy in multiple sclerosis. The data were produced by immunoSEQ multiplex PCR, yet TCRdb's version contains in-frame clones alone and is incomplete. The sample yields more than 50,000 clones, 91% seen once. A word on this clone: Other nucleotide sequences in the sample specify the same CDR3.

CDR3 length: 12 residues. The V gene end was trimmed by 6 bases and the J gene end by 11 bases; junction bases not matched to a gene: 9. Germline V CDR1 and CDR2: LNHDA, SQIVND (reference sequence). The source of this sequence is a female donor in good health, enrolled as a control in a pregnancy study. Material: peripheral blood, obtained after pregnancy. V is TRBV19 and J is TRBJ1-1, with 7 positions matching TRBD1. This CDR3 reads CASSSRQGEAFF. Written as DNA, the CDR3 is TGTGCCAGTAGCTCGAGGCAGGGGGAGGCTTTCTTT.